Listed below are T cell receptor beta chains from one sample, sequenced in a study of T cells in Graves' hyperthyroidism and ophthalmopathy. TCRdb called the multiplex PCR reads again in MiXCR, with one record for every CDR3 protein. Here the sample spans 730,000 or so distinct CDR3 sequences, over 15% being singletons. Sequenced input: blood. These receptor sequences come from a woman between 45 and 60 years old with Graves' hyperthyroidism that later progressed to Graves' ophthalmopathy. CDR3s include the opening cysteine and the closing phenylalanine or tryptophan. D genes are given only for firm matches. The size of a clone is reported for some rows only, either as once, few or many, or as a class for expanded clones.

many,TRBJ2-5,NA,TRBV12-3/TRBV12-4,CASSLKGGQETQYF,TGTGCCAGCAGTTTAAAGGGCGGCCAAGAGACCCAGTACTTC
NA,TRBJ2-1,TRBD2,TRBV6-2/TRBV6-3,CASRRTSEANEQFF,TGTGCCAGCAGGAGGACTAGCGAAGCCAATGAGCAGTTCTTC
few,TRBJ1-1,NA,TRBV15,CATSRGVENTEAFF,TGTGCCACCAGCAGAGGAGTGGAAAACACTGAAGCTTTCTTT
many,TRBJ1-1,NA,TRBV12-3/TRBV12-4,CASSFVGETEAFF,TGTGCCAGCAGCTTCGTCGGGGAGACTGAAGCTTTCTTT
few,TRBJ2-3,NA,TRBV20-1,CSARAEGPFTQYF,TGCAGTGCTAGAGCGGAGGGCCCTTTTACGCAGTATTTT
many,TRBJ1-5,NA,TRBV19,CASSLKGRGRGNQPQHF,TGTGCCAGTAGTTTAAAGGGGCGGGGGCGCGGCAATCAGCCCCAGCATTTT
many,TRBJ2-5,NA,TRBV18,CASSPGAFETQYF,TGTGCCAGCTCACCTGGTGCGTTTGAGACCCAGTACTTC
many,TRBJ1-6,NA,TRBV12-3/TRBV12-4,CASSFSDSPLHF,TGTGCCAGCAGTTTTTCTGATTCACCCCTCCACTTT
NA,TRBJ1-5,TRBD1,TRBV20-1,CSAMGGQDLNQPQHF,TGCAGTGCAATGGGGGGACAGGACTTAAATCAGCCCCAGCATTTT
few,TRBJ1-6,NA,TRBV7-9,CASKGTHNSPLHF,TGTGCCAGCAAGGGGACGCATAATTCACCCCTCCACTTT
few,TRBJ1-3,NA,TRBV7-2,CASSLAQIHTIYF,TGTGCCAGCAGCTTAGCTCAGATCCACACCATATATTTT
few,TRBJ2-7,TRBD2,TRBV4-1,CASSQAPGPLAGPYEQYF,TGCGCCAGCAGCCAGGCCCCAGGGCCTCTAGCGGGCCCCTACGAGCAGTACTTC
few,TRBJ1-2,NA,TRBV6-6,CASSYSADGYGYTF,TGTGCCAGCAGTTACTCGGCGGACGGCTATGGCTACACCTTC
many,TRBJ2-1,NA,TRBV12-3/TRBV12-4,CASSAISYNEQFF,TGTGCCAGCAGCGCAATCTCCTACAATGAGCAGTTCTTC
few,TRBJ1-1,TRBD1,TRBV7-9,CASRPGGRNTEAFF,TGTGCCAGCAGACCAGGGGGCAGGAACACTGAAGCTTTCTTT
few,TRBJ2-7,TRBD2,TRBV20-1,CSARRPGGGGGYEQYF,TGCAGTGCTAGACGGCCCGGTGGCGGGGGGGGCTACGAGCAGTACTTC
NA,TRBJ2-1,TRBD1,TRBV20-1,CSARVQGAANEQFF,TGCAGTGCTAGAGTACAGGGGGCGGCCAATGAGCAGTTCTTC
NA,TRBJ1-1,NA,TRBV12-5,CASGSILGRGTEAFF,TGTGCTAGTGGGAGTATTTTGGGGCGCGGCACCGAAGCTTTCTTT
NA,TRBJ1-6,TRBD1,TRBV15,CATSRDRGCGSPLHF,TGTGCCACCAGCAGGGACAGGGGGTGCGGTTCACCCCTCCACTTT
once,TRBJ1-1,NA,TRBV29-1,CSVAYREAFF,TGCAGCGTTGCTTACCGTGAAGCTTTCTTT
many,TRBJ1-5,NA,TRBV12-3/TRBV12-4,CASSRRTAHQPQHF,TGTGCCAGCAGCCGTAGGACAGCCCATCAGCCCCAGCATTTT
few,TRBJ1-3,NA,TRBV5-5,CASSPGVWQSGNTIYF,TGTGCCAGCAGTCCAGGTGTGTGGCAGTCTGGAAACACCATATATTTT
many,TRBJ2-7,TRBD1,TRBV30,CAWSVRTGGPYEQYF,TGTGCCTGGAGTGTAAGGACAGGGGGACCCTACGAGCAGTACTTC
NA,TRBJ2-7,NA,TRBV29-1,CSARGASASYEQYF,TGCAGCGCCCGCGGGGCTAGCGCTTCCTACGAGCAGTACTTC
many,TRBJ1-5,NA,TRBV2,CASRLSGPQHF,TGTGCCAGCAGGTTAAGTGGACCCCAGCATTTT
many,TRBJ1-4,NA,TRBV18,CASSPSGLFEKLFF,TGTGCCAGCTCACCATCCGGGTTGTTTGAAAAACTGTTTTTT
NA,TRBJ2-1,TRBD2,TRBV15,CATSRSGGPEEQFF,TGTGCCACCAGTAGAAGCGGGGGGCCGGAGGAGCAGTTCTTC
many,TRBJ2-7,NA,TRBV27,CASSLSRAYEQYF,TGTGCCAGCAGTTTAAGTAGGGCATACGAGCAGTACTTC
few,TRBJ2-7,NA,TRBV24-1,CATSDSSRDSAYEQYF,TGTGCCACCAGTGATTCGAGCCGGGACTCCGCCTACGAGCAGTACTTC
NA,TRBJ2-3,TRBD1,TRBV6-1,CASSEFGTGQDTQYF,TGTGCCAGCAGTGAGTTCGGGACAGGGCAAGATACGCAGTATTTT
NA,TRBJ1-2,NA,TRBV6-4,CASRDFNYGYTF,TGTGCCAGCAGAGATTTTAACTATGGCTACACCTTC
many,TRBJ1-1,TRBD1,TRBV2,CASNLSRDRDTEAFF,TGTGCCAGCAATCTTTCCCGGGACAGAGACACTGAAGCTTTCTTT
NA,TRBJ1-2,TRBD1,TRBV24-1,CATSDPSRGSGYTF,TGTGCCACCAGTGACCCAAGCAGGGGGTCTGGCTACACCTTC
many,TRBJ2-1,NA,TRBV11-2,CASSPRAGASYNEQFF,TGTGCCAGCAGCCCCCGCGCAGGGGCCTCCTACAATGAGCAGTTCTTC
few,TRBJ1-5,NA,TRBV7-8,CASSLERVVGQPQHF,TGTGCCAGCAGCTTAGAGAGGGTTGTCGGTCAGCCCCAGCATTTT
few,TRBJ2-5,TRBD1,TRBV7-3,CASGVTGGQETQYF,TGTGCCAGCGGCGTGACAGGGGGACAAGAGACCCAGTACTTC
many,TRBJ1-1,NA,TRBV5-1,CASNPGQFYTEAFF,TGCGCCAGCAACCCCGGGCAGTTTTACACTGAAGCTTTCTTT
many,TRBJ2-7,NA,TRBV12-3/TRBV12-4,CASSPFRDGLYEQYF,TGTGCCAGCAGTCCCTTTCGGGACGGCCTCTACGAGCAGTACTTC
NA,TRBJ2-1,TRBD2,TRBV6-2/TRBV6-3,CAISGVTSGGTYNEQFF,TGTGCCATCAGTGGGGTTACTAGCGGGGGGACCTACAATGAGCAGTTCTTC
many,TRBJ2-5,NA,TRBV20-1,CSAISRKETQYF,TGCAGTGCTATTTCCAGAAAAGAGACCCAGTACTTC